The 28 T cell receptor beta chains below all came from one sample that was sequenced in a study of chemoradiotherapy in HPV16-positive cancers (dated by TCRdb to about 2022). Receptor amplification or capture employed the immunoSEQ multiplex PCR assay. The table comes from immuneACCESS by way of TCRdb, which keeps in-frame sequences with V and J called. Part of the clones is missing from these tables; in studies checked, under half for an unresolved V gene and the rest for unknown reasons. The sample table holds about 6,500 clones, of which 85% to 90% were seen once. Approximately 10% of the sample is in the top ten clones. Sequenced material: tumor tissue, taken from a patient who underwent chemoradiotherapy. The receptors shown here come from a human donor with HPV-associated anogenital cancer.

The V call is TRBV20-1, the J call TRBJ1-2; D remains ambiguous. V shed 5 bases and J shed 8 bases, with 12 bases lying between them. Per the germline V gene, CDR1 is DFQATT and CDR2 is SNEGSKA (reference sequence). CDR3 size: 11 residues. The CDR3 sequence: CSAWESRGYTF. The CDR3 DNA reads as TGCAGTGCTTGGGAGTCGAGGGGCTACACCTTC.

The chain employs TRBV6-1 and TRBJ1-1; 7 bases fit TRBD1. The length of the CDR3 is 14 residues. With 6 bases clipped from V and 5 bases from J, the junction kept 9 bases outside the gene matches. Germline CDR1 reads MNHNS; CDR2 reads SASEGT. CDR3 nucleotides: TGTGCCAGCAGGCTCCAGGGGGAGGAGACTGAAGCTTTCTTT. Its protein is CASRLQGEETEAFF.

The chain recombines TRBV9 with TRBJ2-1; TRBD2 matches 9 bases. Germline CDR1 is SGDLS and CDR2 is YYNGEE. V lost 0 bases to trimming and J lost 8 bases; unmatched junction nucleotides: 6. This CDR3 contains 15 residues. The DNA of the CDR3 is TGTGCCAGCAGCGTAGCTGGGACTAGCATATATGAGCAGTTCTTC. This encodes CASSVAGTSIYEQFF.

The chain employs TRBV5-5 and TRBJ2-7; D is ambiguous. Trimming took off 4 bases at V and 0 bases at J, with 5 bases between the two ends. CDR1 and CDR2 from the germline V gene are SGHKS and YYEKEE (reference sequence). This CDR3 region has 12 residues. The CDR3 here is CASSPDSYEQYF. The CDR3 DNA reads as TGTGCCAGCAGCCCGGACTCCTACGAGCAGTACTTC. Based on the CDR3 plus reference TRBV5-5 and TRBJ2-7, the full variable domain is DAGVTQSPTHLIKTRGQQVTLRCSPISGHKSVSWYQQVLGQGPQFIFQYYEKEERGRGNFPDRFSARQFPNYSSELNVNALLLGDSALYLCASSPDSYEQYFGPGTRLTVT.

This clone is a singleton in its sample. This sequence joins TRBV30 and TRBJ1-1; 7 nucleotides agree with TRBD1. CDR3 length: 13 residues. V was pared by 7 bases and J by 7 bases, with 12 bases of the junction left unmatched. CDR1 is GTSNPN and CDR2 is SVGIG in the germline V gene (reference sequence). The CDR3 spells CASGWRRDSEAFF. CDR3 nucleotides: TGTGCCTCGGGGTGGCGTCGGGACAGTGAAGCTTTCTTT.

Notes on this clone: Its ends do not fully match the called genes, so a read error is possible. The chain joins TRBV15 to TRBJ2-7; D is unclear. The germline V gene encodes CDR1 LNHNV and CDR2 YYDKDF (reference sequence). The CDR3 extends over 15 amino acids. CDR3 region: CATSRDVVTNYGQYF. CDR3 DNA: TGTGCCACCAGCAGAGATGTGGTGACCAACTACGGGCAGTACTTC.

V and J are TRBV9 and TRBJ1-1; TRBD1 matches at 10 bases. The CDR3 is 13 residues long. With V trimmed by 3 bases and J by 7 bases, 3 bases remained unmatched. From germline, CDR1 is SGDLS and CDR2 YYNGEE. Written as DNA, the CDR3 is TGTGCCAGCAGCGGGACAGGGGGATTTGAAGCTTTCTTT. As protein: CASSGTGGFEAFF. The whole variable domain, remainder taken from reference TRBV9 and TRBJ1-1, is DSGVTQTPKHLITATGQRVTLRCSPRSGDLSVYWYQQSLDQGLQFLIQYYNGEERAKGNILERFSAQQFPDLHSELNLSSLELGDSALYFCASSGTGGFEAFFGQGTRLTVV.

The gene calls are TRBV5-1 and TRBJ1-4; possible D gene TRBD1, 5 bases. Trimming shortened V by 4 bases and J by 7 bases, and 20 bases separated the two germline ends. Germline V CDR1 and CDR2: SGHRS, YFSETQ. The CDR3 is 16 residues long. In DNA form, the CDR3 reads TGCGCCAGCAGCGGGAACCCAGGGAGGAATAGTGAAAAACTGTTTTTT. Translation gives CASSGNPGRNSEKLFF.

The chain combines TRBV7-9 with TRBJ1-4; D is ambiguous. This CDR3 is built from 14 residues. Trimming left V 4 bases short and J 8 bases short, with 14 bases between. CDR1 and CDR2 (germline): SEHNR, FQNEAQ (reference sequence). CDR3 sequence (DNA): TGTGCCAGCAGCTCCGAAAAGGGTGGCGAAAAACTGTTTTTT. As protein: CASSSEKGGEKLFF.

The CDR3 coding sequence is TGTGCCTGGGGACACGCCGGGACAGGAGGTTATGGCTACACCTTC. This encodes CAWGHAGTGGYGYTF. This chain links TRBV30 with TRBJ1-2, with 8 bases lining up with TRBD1. V shed 5 bases and J 5 bases; nucleotides not matched to a gene: 13. Germline values: CDR1 GTSNPN, CDR2 SVGIG (reference sequence). The CDR3 spans 15 residues. Supplemented by reference TRBV30 and TRBJ1-2, the full variable domain reads SQTIHQWPATLVQPVGSPLSLECTVEGTSNPNLYWYRQAAGRGLQLLFYSVGIGQISSEVPQNLSASRPQDRQFILSSKKLLLSDSGFYLCAWGHAGTGGYGYTFGSGTRLTVV.

V and J are TRBV27 and TRBJ2-3; D not resolved. CDR1 is MNHEY, CDR2 SMNVEV, per germline (reference sequence). Trimming pared 3 bases from V and 11 bases from J, leaving 15 bases between. CDR3 length: 13 residues. The CDR3 is CASSLGPPLKQYF. The DNA of the CDR3 is TGTGCCAGCAGTTTGGGTCCCCCGCTTAAGCAGTATTTT.

V and J are TRBV19 and TRBJ1-4; D remains unclear. The CDR3 is made up of 15 amino acids. V was clipped by 3 bases and J by 6 bases, with 14 bases between them. Germline CDR1 and CDR2: LNHDA and SQIVND (reference sequence). The CDR3, as DNA: TGTGCCAGTAGTATGTCGACAAGGACCCATGAAAAACTGTTTTTT. Translation: CASSMSTRTHEKLFF.

The chain carries TRBV7-8 and TRBJ2-7, with TRBD2 as a possible D gene (6 bases). CDR3 length: 15 amino acids. CDR1 SGHVS and CDR2 FQNEAQ come from the germline V gene. Trimming took off 1 base at V and 4 bases at J, with 14 bases between the two ends. The CDR3 DNA reads TGTGCCAGCAGCTTAGTTCGAGGGGACTCGTACGAGCAGTACTTC. Its protein is CASSLVRGDSYEQYF.

This clone came up a few times. V is TRBV21-1 and J is TRBJ2-7. TRBV21-1 is a pseudogene. This CDR3 contains 15 residues. This chain's CDR3 is CASSKVHLANYEQYF. The CDR3 region has the DNA TGTGCCAGCAGCAAAGTACATCTGGCTAACTACGAGCAGTACTTC.

A single count supports this clone. The rearrangement links TRBV25-1 to TRBJ2-7, with 7 bases identical to TRBD2. Germline CDR1 reads MGHDK; CDR2 reads SYGVNS. The CDR3 runs to 16 residues. The ends lost 4 bases at V and 3 bases at J; junction bases unmatched: 12. CDR3 nucleotide sequence: TGTGCCAGCAGTGCGGAAGCGGGACTCCGAATCTACGAGCAGTACTTC. Residues: CASSAEAGLRIYEQYF.

The V gene is TRBV6-5, the J gene TRBJ2-1, with TRBD2 matching over 8 bases. With V trimmed by 6 bases and J by 3 bases, 4 bases remained unmatched. The CDR3 is 14 amino acids. The germline gives CDR1 MNHEY, CDR2 SVGAGI. CDR3 bases: TGTGCCAGCAGGGGACTAGGTTTCTACAATGAGCAGTTCTTC. Its protein is CASRGLGFYNEQFF.

The CDR3 DNA reads as TGTGCCAGCAGCTTAGGGGGCGGCTACACCTTC. It specifies CASSLGGGYTF. The chain has TRBV11-2 and TRBJ1-2; tentative D call: TRBD1 (5 bases). Germline CDR1 SGHAT, CDR2 FQNNGV. V dropped 1 base and J dropped 8 bases, with 5 bases sitting between them. The CDR3 has 11 residues.

The chain joins TRBV7-2 to TRBJ1-3, with D tentatively TRBD1 (5 bases). The V gene lost 5 bases and the J gene lost 8 bases, with 10 bases spanning the gap. The CDR3 covers 12 residues. The germline V gene encodes CDR1 SGHTA and CDR2 FQGNSA. The DNA of the CDR3 is TGTGCCAGCAGCCCCCAGGGTTACACCATATATTTT. Encoded protein: CASSPQGYTIYF. Supplemented by reference TRBV7-2 and TRBJ1-3, the full variable domain reads GAGVSQSPSNKVTEKGKDVELRCDPISGHTALYWYRQSLGQGLEFLIYFQGNSAPDKSGLPSDRFSAERTGGSVSTLTIQRTQQEDSAVYLCASSPQGYTIYFGEGSWLTVV.

The V gene is TRBV5-1, the J gene TRBJ1-1; 7 nucleotides line up with TRBD1. Germline V gene data show CDR1 as SGHRS and CDR2 as YFSETQ. V trimming: 1 base; J trimming: 4 bases; junction bases outside the gene matches: 4. The length of the CDR3 is 14 residues. CDR3 in amino acids: CASSLTGEATEAFF. CDR3 bases: TGCGCCAGCAGCTTGACAGGGGAAGCCACTGAAGCTTTCTTT.

In this sample, this clone turned up a few times. The chain combines TRBV7-3 with TRBJ2-5, with D tentatively TRBD1 (8 bases). V was cut by 5 bases and J by 5 bases, with 18 bases left in between. Per the germline V gene, CDR1 is SGHTA and CDR2 is FQGTGA. This CDR3 contains 15 residues. CDR3 bases: TGTGCCAGCAGCAGAGGACAGGGAGGGTCGGAGACCCAGTACTTC. Translation: CASSRGQGGSETQYF.

The gene calls are TRBV7-9 and TRBJ2-2; tentative D call: TRBD1 (5 bases). V was trimmed by 11 bases and J by 5 bases, leaving 15 bases between them. The CDR3 extends over 13 amino acids. Germline CDR1 SEHNR, CDR2 FQNEAQ (reference sequence). The CDR3 coding sequence is TGTGCCCCGACCCCAGGGCTTACCGGGGAGCTGTTTTTT. Encoded protein: CAPTPGLTGELFF.

The rearrangement uses TRBV5-1 and TRBJ2-7, with TRBD1 as a possible D gene (6 bases). CDR3 length: 13 residues. Trimming removed 4 bases at V and 4 bases at J, with 12 bases between. Germline V gene data show CDR1 as SGHRS and CDR2 as YFSETQ. The CDR3: CASSPTGLYEQYF. In DNA, the CDR3 is TGCGCCAGCAGCCCAACAGGGTTGTACGAGCAGTACTTC. Looking up the rest from reference TRBV5-1 and TRBJ2-7 gives the full variable domain: KAGVTQTPRYLIKTRGQQVTLSCSPISGHRSVSWYQQTPGQGLQFLFEYFSETQRNKGNFPGRFSGRQFSNSRSEMNVSTLELGDSALYLCASSPTGLYEQYFGPGTRLTVT.

The rearrangement links TRBV4-1 to TRBJ1-5; 7 bases agree with TRBD1. CDR3 length: 14 residues. V was clipped by 4 bases and J by 2 bases; unmatched bases: 2. Per the germline V gene, CDR1 is MGHRA and CDR2 is YSYEKL. The CDR3 loop is CASSPTGGNQPQHF. Here the CDR3 DNA reads TGCGCCAGCAGCCCCACAGGGGGCAATCAGCCCCAGCATTTT.

V and J are TRBV7-2 and TRBJ1-1, with TRBD1 as a possible D gene (5 bases). The CDR3 runs 13 residues. Germline assignment: CDR1 SGHTA and CDR2 FQGNSA. Trimming took 5 bases from V and 1 from J, leaving 8 bases between them. CDR3 amino acids: CASSRQRNTEAFF. CDR3 DNA: TGTGCCAGCAGCCGACAGAGGAACACTGAAGCTTTCTTT.

The chain links TRBV7-8 to TRBJ2-3; D is tentatively TRBD1 or TRBD2 (5 bases each). Trimming stripped 1 base from V and 2 bases from J, with 13 bases between. CDR1 SGHVS and CDR2 FQNEAQ come from the germline V gene. The CDR3 consists of 16 residues. The CDR3 loop reads CASSLGETANTDTQYF. In nucleotides, the CDR3 is TGTGCCAGCAGCTTAGGGGAGACAGCCAACACAGATACGCAGTATTTT.

This clone was observed once. The rearrangement uses TRBV18 and TRBJ2-7, with D tentatively TRBD1 or TRBD2 (5 bases each). The germline gives CDR1 KGHSH, CDR2 LQKENI. With 0 bases removed from V and 3 bases from J, the gap between germline ends came to 12 bases. CDR3 length equals 15 residues. For the CDR3, the DNA is TGTGCCAGCTCACCACCGGGACGTGAAGGCTACGAGCAGTACTTC. Residues: CASSPPGREGYEQYF. Based on the CDR3 plus reference TRBV18 and TRBJ2-7, the full variable domain is NAGVMQNPRHLVRRRGQEARLRCSPMKGHSHVYWYRQLPEEGLKFMVYLQKENIIDESGMPKERFSAEFPKEGPSILRIQQVVRGDSAAYFCASSPPGREGYEQYFGPGTRLTVT.

The rearrangement links TRBV7-9 to TRBJ1-3, with D unclear. The ends were cut back, 5 bases at V and 7 bases at J, with 12 bases in the middle. The CDR3 is 13 residues long. The V gene's germline CDR1 is SEHNR and CDR2 FQNEAQ (reference sequence). CDR3 protein: CASSPSERNTIYF. In DNA, the CDR3 is TGTGCCAGCAGCCCAAGTGAGCGGAACACCATATATTTT. Using reference TRBV7-9 and TRBJ1-3 for the parts outside the CDR3, the full variable domain is DTGVSQNPRHKITKRGQNVTFRCDPISEHNRLYWYRQTLGQGPEFLTYFQNEAQLEKSRLLSDRFSAERPKGSFSTLEIQRTEQGDSAMYLCASSPSERNTIYFGEGSWLTVV.

The rearrangement uses TRBV10-2 and TRBJ2-3; tentatively, D is TRBD1 (6 bases). The V end was cut by 10 bases, the J end by 2 bases, with 13 bases between. The CDR3 contains 13 residues. The V gene's germline CDR1 is WSHSY and CDR2 SAAADI. CDR3 loop: CATRGGDTDTQYF. Written as DNA, the CDR3 is TGCGCCACCCGAGGGGGTGACACAGATACGCAGTATTTT.